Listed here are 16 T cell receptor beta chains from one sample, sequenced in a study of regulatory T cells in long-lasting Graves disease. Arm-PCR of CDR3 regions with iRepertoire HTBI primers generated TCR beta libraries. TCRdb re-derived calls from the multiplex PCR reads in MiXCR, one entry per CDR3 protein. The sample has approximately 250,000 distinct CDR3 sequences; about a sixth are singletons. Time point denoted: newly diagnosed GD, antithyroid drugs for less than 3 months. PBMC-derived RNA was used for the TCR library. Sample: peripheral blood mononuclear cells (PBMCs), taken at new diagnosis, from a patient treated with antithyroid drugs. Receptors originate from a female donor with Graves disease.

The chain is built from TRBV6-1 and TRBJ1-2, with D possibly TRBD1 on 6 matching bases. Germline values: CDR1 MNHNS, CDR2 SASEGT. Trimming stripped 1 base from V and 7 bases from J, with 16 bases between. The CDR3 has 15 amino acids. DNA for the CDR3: TGTGCCAGCAGTGAAGTTTATGGACAGTCTTCTGGCTACACCTTC. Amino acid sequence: CASSEVYGQSSGYTF.

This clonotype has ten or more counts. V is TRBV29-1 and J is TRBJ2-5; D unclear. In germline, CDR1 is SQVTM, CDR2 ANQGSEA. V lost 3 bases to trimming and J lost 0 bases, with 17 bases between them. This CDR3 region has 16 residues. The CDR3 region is CSVDVWADLNQETQYF. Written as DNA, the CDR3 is TGCAGCGTTGATGTTTGGGCGGACCTTAACCAAGAGACCCAGTACTTC.

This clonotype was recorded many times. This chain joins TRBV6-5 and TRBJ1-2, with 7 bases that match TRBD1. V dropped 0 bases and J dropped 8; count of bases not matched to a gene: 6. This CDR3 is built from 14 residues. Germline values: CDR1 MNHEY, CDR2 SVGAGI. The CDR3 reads CASSYSTGIGGYTF. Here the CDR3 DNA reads TGTGCCAGCAGTTACTCGACAGGGATAGGCGGCTACACCTTC.

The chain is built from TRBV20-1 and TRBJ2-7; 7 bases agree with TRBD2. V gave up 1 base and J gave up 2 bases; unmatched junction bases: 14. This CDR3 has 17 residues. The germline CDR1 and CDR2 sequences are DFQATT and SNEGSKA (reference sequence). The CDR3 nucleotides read TGCAGTGCTAGAGGCCCCCCTCTGGCGGGAGCCCCCTACGAGCAGTACTTC. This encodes CSARGPPLAGAPYEQYF.

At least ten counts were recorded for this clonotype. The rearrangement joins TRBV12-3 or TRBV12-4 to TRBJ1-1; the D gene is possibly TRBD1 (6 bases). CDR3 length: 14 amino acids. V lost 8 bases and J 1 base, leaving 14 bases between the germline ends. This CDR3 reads CASAAGDENTEAFF. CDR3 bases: TGTGCCAGCGCGGCAGGGGACGAGAACACTGAAGCTTTCTTT.

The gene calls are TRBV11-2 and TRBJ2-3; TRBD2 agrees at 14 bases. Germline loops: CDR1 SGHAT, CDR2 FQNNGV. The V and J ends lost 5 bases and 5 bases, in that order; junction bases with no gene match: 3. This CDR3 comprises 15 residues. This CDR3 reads CASSRLAGGEDTQYF. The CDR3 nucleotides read TGTGCCAGCAGCCGACTAGCGGGAGGGGAAGATACGCAGTATTTT.

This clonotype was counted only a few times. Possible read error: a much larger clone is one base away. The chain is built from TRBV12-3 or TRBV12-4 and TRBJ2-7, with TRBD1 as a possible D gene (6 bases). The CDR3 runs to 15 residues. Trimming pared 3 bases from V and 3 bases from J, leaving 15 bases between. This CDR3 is CASSFSGIGGYEQYF. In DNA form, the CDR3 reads TGTGCCAGCAGTTTCTCCGGGATAGGGGGCTACGAGCAGTACTTC.

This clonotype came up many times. This chain's CDR3 is CASSGTADNYGYTF. The CDR3 DNA follows: TGTGCCAGCAGCGGGACAGCCGATAACTATGGCTACACCTTC. This chain links TRBV12-3 or TRBV12-4 with TRBJ1-2; 7 positions agree with TRBD1. CDR3 size: 14 residues. V shed 6 bases and J 1 base; nucleotides not matched to a gene: 5.

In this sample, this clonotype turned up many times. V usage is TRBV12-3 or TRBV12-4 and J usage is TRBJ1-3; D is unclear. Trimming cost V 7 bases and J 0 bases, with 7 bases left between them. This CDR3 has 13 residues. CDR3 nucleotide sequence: TGTGCCAGCACCTCCTACTCTGGAAACACCATATATTTT. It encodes CASTSYSGNTIYF.

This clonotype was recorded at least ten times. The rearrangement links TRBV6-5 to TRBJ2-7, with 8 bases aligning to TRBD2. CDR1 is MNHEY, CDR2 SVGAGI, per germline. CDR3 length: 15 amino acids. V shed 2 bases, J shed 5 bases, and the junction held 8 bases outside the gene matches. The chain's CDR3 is CASSYRSGSVNEQYF. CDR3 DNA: TGTGCCAGCAGTTACAGGAGCGGGAGTGTCAACGAGCAGTACTTC.

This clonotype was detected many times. CDR3 protein: CATSDFSYGYTF. DNA for the CDR3: TGTGCCACCAGTGATTTCTCCTATGGCTACACCTTC. This sequence joins TRBV24-1 and TRBJ1-2, with D unclear. This CDR3 contains 12 residues. V was cut by 1 base and J by 4 bases, with 3 bases left in between. Germline V gives CDR1 KGHDR, CDR2 SFDVKD.

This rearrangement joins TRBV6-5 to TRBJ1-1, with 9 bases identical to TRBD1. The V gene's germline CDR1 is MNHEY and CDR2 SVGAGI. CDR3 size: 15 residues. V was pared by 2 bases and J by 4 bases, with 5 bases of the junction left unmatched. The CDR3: CASSYGTQGATEAFF. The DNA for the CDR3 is TGTGCCAGCAGTTACGGAACACAGGGGGCCACTGAAGCTTTCTTT.

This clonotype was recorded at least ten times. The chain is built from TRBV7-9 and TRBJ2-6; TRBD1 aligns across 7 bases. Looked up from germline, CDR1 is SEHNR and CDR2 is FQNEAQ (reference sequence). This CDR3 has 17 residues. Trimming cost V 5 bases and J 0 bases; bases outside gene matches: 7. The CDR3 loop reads CASSHRQGFSGANVLTF. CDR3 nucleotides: TGTGCCAGCAGCCACCGACAGGGTTTCTCTGGGGCCAACGTCCTGACTTTC.

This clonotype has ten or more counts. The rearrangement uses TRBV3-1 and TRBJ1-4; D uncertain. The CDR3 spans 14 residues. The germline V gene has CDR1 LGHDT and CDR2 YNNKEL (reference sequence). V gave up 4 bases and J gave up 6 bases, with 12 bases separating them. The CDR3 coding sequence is TGTGCCAGCAGCCCGAGTACGGGAGATGAAAAACTGTTTTTT. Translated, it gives CASSPSTGDEKLFF.

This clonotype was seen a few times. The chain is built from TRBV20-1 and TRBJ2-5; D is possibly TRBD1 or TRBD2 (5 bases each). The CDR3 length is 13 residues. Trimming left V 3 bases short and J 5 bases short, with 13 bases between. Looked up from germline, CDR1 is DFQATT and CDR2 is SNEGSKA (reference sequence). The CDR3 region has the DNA TGCAGTGCTAGGGGGGACCCCAGGGAGACCCAGTACTTC. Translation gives CSARGDPRETQYF.

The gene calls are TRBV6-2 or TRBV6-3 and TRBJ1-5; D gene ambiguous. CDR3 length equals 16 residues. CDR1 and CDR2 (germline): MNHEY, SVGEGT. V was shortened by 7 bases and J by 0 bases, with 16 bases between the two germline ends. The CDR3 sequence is CASTYDGRYSNQPQHF. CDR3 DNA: TGTGCCAGCACTTATGACGGTCGTTATAGCAATCAGCCCCAGCATTTT.